Sequencing of this TCR beta chain was carried out in a study of OX40 agonist ivuxolimab in advanced cancers. The protocol was immunoSEQ multiplex PCR, while the TCRdb copy is restricted to in-frame clones and leaves out a portion. The sample yields some 68,000 clones, over 75% seen once. The CDR3 has 11 residues. Germline V CDR1 and CDR2: ENHRY, SYGVKD. V was pared by 4 bases and J by 4 bases, with 2 bases between. This receptor was identified in an adult with an advanced solid tumor such as melanoma, head and neck, liver or kidney cancer. V and J are TRBV10-3 and TRBJ2-1; no clear D gene. Sample: CD4+ or CD8+ T cells sorted from blood, taken in a trial of the OX40 agonist ivuxolimab. The CDR3 reads CAISAYNEQFF. The CDR3 nucleotides read TGTGCCATCAGTGCGTACAATGAGCAGTTCTTC.